One sample yielded the 32 T cell receptor beta chains listed below, sequenced in a study of lymphopenia after photon versus proton radiotherapy. Generated by immunoSEQ multiplex PCR, the TCRdb table keeps only in-frame clones and is missing some. The data hold 15,000 or so clones, with over 65% observed a single time. The material sequenced was peripheral blood, taken from a patient treated with photon-based radiotherapy. These receptors were taken from a man aged 50 to 60 with gastric cancer.

The chain couples TRBV29-1 to TRBJ1-4; D is possibly TRBD1 (6 bases). CDR1 SQVTM and CDR2 ANQGSEA come from the germline V gene. With 4 bases removed from V and 7 bases from J, the gap between germline ends came to 10 bases. This CDR3 contains 12 residues. DNA for the CDR3: TGCAGCGTTGTTCAGGGGCGTGAAAAACTGTTTTTT. Its translation: CSVVQGREKLFF.

This clone appeared a few times. One junction end disagrees with the germline gene, perhaps due to a read error. The chain couples TRBV2 to TRBJ1-6; TRBD1 aligns across 7 bases. The germline V gene encodes CDR1 SNHLY and CDR2 FYNNEI. CDR3 size: 13 residues. CDR3 sequence: CASSEGGGSPLHF. The CDR3 region has the DNA TGTGCCAGCAGCGAAGGGGGCGGTTCACCCCTCCACTTT.

In this sample, this clone turned up once. V usage is TRBV5-8 and J usage is TRBJ2-1; D is uncertain. The CDR3 spans 14 residues. Between the trimmed V and J ends, which lost 5 bases and 7 bases, there was a span of 16 bases. Germline loops: CDR1 SGHTS, CDR2 YDEGEE. CDR3 nucleotides: TGTGCCAGCAGGAAGGGTCCCGCTAGGAATGAGCAGTTCTTC. It is translated as CASRKGPARNEQFF.

The rearrangement joins TRBV5-1 to TRBJ2-3; possibly TRBD2 for D (5 bases). The germline V gene encodes CDR1 SGHRS and CDR2 YFSETQ. This CDR3 is 13 amino acids long. The ends were cut back, 0 bases at V and 10 bases at J, with 12 bases in the middle. The DNA of the CDR3 is TGCGCCAGCAGCTTGGCCGAGATCGGGGCGCAGTATTTT. Protein product: CASSLAEIGAQYF.

This clone was seen only a few times. The CDR3 loop reads CATSSRDAWGVYQPQHF. Here the CDR3 DNA reads TGTGCCACCAGCTCTCGGGATGCTTGGGGAGTTTATCAGCCCCAGCATTTT. The chain recombines TRBV15 with TRBJ1-5; D is unclear. V dropped 5 bases and J dropped 5 bases, with 22 bases sitting between them. This CDR3 is 17 amino acids long. Germline loops: CDR1 LNHNV, CDR2 YYDKDF (reference sequence).

The gene calls are TRBV5-1 and TRBJ1-1, with TRBD1 as a possible D gene (6 bases). The CDR3 has 13 amino acids. With 6 bases removed from V and 5 bases from J, the gap between germline ends came to 14 bases. Germline CDR1 SGHRS, CDR2 YFSETQ. In DNA, the CDR3 is TGCGCCAGCACCGGGGGCGTGGGTACTGAAGCTTTCTTT. Encoded protein: CASTGGVGTEAFF.

The chain uses TRBV10-3 and TRBJ1-2, with a tentative D call TRBD1 (5 bases). Germline V lookup: CDR1 ENHRY, CDR2 SYGVKD. The germline V and J ends were trimmed by 10 bases and 2 bases, with 14 bases remaining between them. This CDR3 has 13 amino acids. For the CDR3, the DNA is TGTGCCACATCCGGGACTGAAAACTATGGCTACACCTTC. Protein sequence: CATSGTENYGYTF.

The chain recombines TRBV15 with TRBJ2-7, with 9 bases fitting TRBD1. J gave up 3 bases and V 4 bases, and 4 bases lay outside the gene matches. The germline gives CDR1 LNHNV, CDR2 YYDKDF (reference sequence). CDR3 length: 14 amino acids. As DNA, the CDR3 is TGTGCCACCAGCATCCGGACAGGGGACTACGAGCAGTACTTC. Translating it yields CATSIRTGDYEQYF.

The gene calls are TRBV2 and TRBJ2-7; D call uncertain. The CDR3 consists of 14 residues. Trimming left V 2 bases short and J 2 bases short, with 10 bases between. Germline CDR1 SNHLY, CDR2 FYNNEI. CDR3 amino acids: CASSEIDIAYEQYF. In DNA, the CDR3 is TGTGCCAGCAGTGAAATTGACATCGCCTACGAGCAGTACTTC.

Comment on this clone: At one end, the junction sequence differs from germline, possibly due to a read error. The rearrangement joins TRBV5-4 to TRBJ2-5, with D perhaps matching TRBD2 (6 bases). This CDR3 region has 16 residues. CDR1 and CDR2 from the germline V gene are SGHNT and YYREEE (reference sequence). The CDR3 DNA reads as TGTGCCAGCAGATTGGGACTGTCGCTCGAACAAGAGACCCAGTACTTC. This encodes CASRLGLSLEQETQYF.

This clone has only one observation. This chain joins TRBV19 and TRBJ2-7; D is unresolved. Germline V CDR1 and CDR2: LNHDA, SQIVND (reference sequence). V was trimmed by 3 bases and J by 5 bases, leaving 8 bases between them. There are 12 residues in the CDR3. The CDR3 coding sequence is TGTGCCAGTAGTATGACAAGGAACGAGCAGTACTTC. Translated: CASSMTRNEQYF.

This rearrangement joins TRBV19 to TRBJ2-3; no clear D gene. Trimming removed 1 base from V and 2 bases from J, with 7 bases in between. Germline V lookup: CDR1 LNHDA, CDR2 SQIVND (reference sequence). The CDR3 sequence is 14 residues long. CDR3 DNA sequence: TGTGCCAGTAGTATAGTTAAAAACACAGATACGCAGTATTTT. Translation: CASSIVKNTDTQYF.

The J gene is TRBJ2-5, the V gene TRBV6-1; TRBD1 agrees at 11 bases. This CDR3 comprises 15 residues. CDR1 and CDR2 from the germline V gene are MNHNS and SASEGT. Unmatched junction bases numbered 8, after V lost 8 bases and J lost 3 bases. The CDR3 sequence is CASGDQGQGEETQYF. CDR3 nucleotides: TGTGCCAGCGGAGACCAGGGACAGGGGGAAGAGACCCAGTACTTC.

This chain joins TRBV27 and TRBJ2-7; 7 bases map to TRBD1. CDR3 length: 14 amino acids. Trimming took 8 bases from V and 6 from J; bases not matched to a gene: 13. Germline lookup yields CDR1 MNHEY and CDR2 SMNVEV (reference sequence). The CDR3 DNA sequence: TGTGCCAGCGGAACCGGACAGGCCATCTTCGAGCAGTACTTC. It codes for CASGTGQAIFEQYF.

The V gene is TRBV6-4, the J gene TRBJ1-6; tentative D call: TRBD1 (5 bases). Trimming stripped 6 bases from V and 5 bases from J, with 14 bases between. Germline values: CDR1 MRHNA, CDR2 SNTAGT. The CDR3 runs 15 residues. The CDR3 DNA sequence: TGTGCCAGCAGAGACAAGACAGCAGATAATTCACCCCTCCACTTT. It translates to CASRDKTADNSPLHF.

The chain uses TRBV25-1 and TRBJ2-7; the D is unclear. The CDR3 spans 16 residues. The germline V gene has CDR1 MGHDK and CDR2 SYGVNS. Trimming stripped 1 base from V and 6 bases from J, with 19 bases between. The CDR3 spells CASSEFPEPSLVEQYF. For the CDR3, the DNA is TGTGCCAGCAGTGAATTCCCCGAGCCCTCGCTTGTCGAGCAGTACTTC.

This chain connects TRBV5-1 to TRBJ2-1; no firm D call. The germline gives CDR1 SGHRS, CDR2 YFSETQ. This CDR3 has 15 amino acids. V lost 7 bases to trimming and J lost 0 bases, with 14 bases between them. CDR3 in amino acids: CASAPAGISYNEQFF. In nucleotides, the CDR3 is TGCGCCAGCGCCCCGGCCGGTATCTCCTACAATGAGCAGTTCTTC.

This chain connects TRBV6-4 to TRBJ2-6, with D perhaps TRBD1 (6 bases). CDR1 and CDR2 (germline): MRHNA, SNTAGT. The germline V and J ends were trimmed by 3 bases and 1 base, with 7 bases remaining between them. The CDR3 is 15 amino acids. The chain's CDR3 is CASSEDSSGANVLTF. For the CDR3, the DNA is TGTGCCAGCAGTGAGGACAGTTCTGGGGCCAACGTCCTGACTTTC.

This clone appeared a single time. The chain carries TRBV2 and TRBJ2-7; D remains ambiguous. Germline V gene lookup returns CDR1 SNHLY and CDR2 FYNNEI. The CDR3 runs 13 residues. V lost 3 bases, J lost 4 bases, and 10 bases lay in between. CDR3 amino acids: CASSDGSTYEQYF. The CDR3 nucleotides read TGTGCCAGCAGTGATGGATCTACATACGAGCAGTACTTC.

The rearrangement joins TRBV29-1 to TRBJ1-4; D uncertain. Trimming took 4 bases from V and 0 from J, leaving 12 bases between them. The CDR3 is made up of 15 amino acids. Germline CDR1 reads SQVTM; CDR2 reads ANQGSEA. The CDR3: CSVGSTLSTNEKLFF. The DNA for the CDR3 is TGCAGCGTTGGGTCGACACTTTCAACTAATGAAAAACTGTTTTTT.

The rearrangement links TRBV15 to TRBJ1-2; weak D call: TRBD1 (6 bases). CDR1 is LNHNV and CDR2 is YYDKDF in the germline V gene (reference sequence). Trimming removed 5 bases from V and 0 bases from J, with 10 bases in between. This CDR3 spans 14 amino acids. The CDR3 region is CATSLGQPNYGYTF. In DNA form, the CDR3 reads TGTGCCACCAGCCTTGGACAGCCTAACTATGGCTACACCTTC.

V is TRBV19 and J is TRBJ2-7, with a weak D call TRBD1 (5 bases). The CDR3 has 11 amino acids. The germline V gene encodes CDR1 LNHDA and CDR2 SQIVND (reference sequence). Trimming removed 11 bases at V and 3 bases at J, with 11 bases between. CDR3 bases: TGTGCCGGTAAAGGACACTACGAGCAGTACTTC. This encodes CAGKGHYEQYF.

The chain joins TRBV10-2 to TRBJ2-5; 8 positions match TRBD2. In germline, CDR1 is WSHSY, CDR2 SAAADI. The junction had 5 bases not matched to a gene; V was cut back by 8 bases and J by 0 bases. The CDR3 sequence is 14 residues long. The CDR3: CASREGPYQETQYF. DNA for the CDR3: TGCGCCAGCCGGGAGGGTCCGTACCAAGAGACCCAGTACTTC.

The chain links TRBV9 to TRBJ2-7; the match to TRBD1 covers 8 bases. This CDR3 comprises 15 residues. Germline CDR1 SGDLS, CDR2 YYNGEE. J lost 4 bases, V lost 4 bases, and 10 bases had no gene match. CDR3 residues: CASSKTGGSYYEQYF. As DNA, the CDR3 is TGTGCCAGCAGCAAAACAGGGGGATCTTATTACGAGCAGTACTTC.

The V gene is TRBV19, the J gene TRBJ2-5; D is perhaps TRBD1 (6 bases). The germline V gene encodes CDR1 LNHDA and CDR2 SQIVND (reference sequence). The CDR3 extends over 16 amino acids. V lost 3 bases, J lost 0 bases, and 14 bases lay in between. The CDR3 sequence: CASSIAGAGYQETQYF. The CDR3 bases are TGTGCCAGTAGTATCGCAGGGGCCGGGTACCAAGAGACCCAGTACTTC.

This clone was detected only a few times. The J gene is TRBJ1-1, the V gene TRBV6-6, with a tentative D call TRBD1 (5 bases). V was clipped by 10 bases and J by 1 base, with 16 bases between them. The V gene's germline CDR1 is MNHNY and CDR2 SVGAGI (reference sequence). This CDR3 has 14 amino acids. CDR3: CATKGASENTEAFF. CDR3 DNA sequence: TGTGCCACTAAAGGGGCATCTGAGAACACTGAAGCTTTCTTT.

Note on this clone: Other DNA sequences in this specimen translate into the identical CDR3. The chain combines TRBV5-1 with TRBJ2-3, with a possible D match to TRBD1 (5 bases). The ends were cut back, 4 bases at V and 0 bases at J, with 15 bases in the middle. This CDR3 comprises 16 residues. CDR1 is SGHRS, CDR2 YFSETQ, per germline. The CDR3 sequence: CASSLNGRTSTDTQYF. The CDR3 DNA follows: TGCGCCAGCAGCCTGAACGGACGGACAAGCACAGATACGCAGTATTTT. Together with reference TRBV5-1 and TRBJ2-3, the CDR3 gives the full variable domain: KAGVTQTPRYLIKTRGQQVTLSCSPISGHRSVSWYQQTPGQGLQFLFEYFSETQRNKGNFPGRFSGRQFSNSRSEMNVSTLELGDSALYLCASSLNGRTSTDTQYFGPGTRLTVL.

The gene calls are TRBV7-2 and TRBJ2-7; 7 positions match TRBD2. Germline CDR1 SGHTA, CDR2 FQGNSA. This CDR3 spans 14 amino acids. Trimming cost V 9 bases and J 2 bases; bases outside gene matches: 10. The CDR3 loop is CASGTTGGTYEQYF. The CDR3 DNA reads as TGTGCCAGTGGCACAACCGGGGGGACCTACGAGCAGTACTTC.

This chain links TRBV4-3 with TRBJ2-3; D could derive from TRBD1 or TRBD2 (6 bases each). This CDR3 is 16 amino acids long. The V gene lost 0 bases and the J gene lost 2 bases, with 12 bases spanning the gap. The germline gives CDR1 LGHNA, CDR2 YSLEER. The CDR3 spells CASSQDRGASTDTQYF. CDR3 coding DNA: TGCGCCAGCAGCCAAGATAGGGGGGCCTCCACAGATACGCAGTATTTT.

The V gene is TRBV10-3, the J gene TRBJ2-6, with TRBD1 identical over 10 bases. The CDR3 spans 16 residues. Germline lookup yields CDR1 ENHRY and CDR2 SYGVKD. J gave up 9 bases and V 6 bases, and 11 bases lay outside the gene matches. CDR3 region: CAIRRDRGLSGNVLTF. The DNA of the CDR3 is TGTGCCATCAGACGGGACAGGGGATTGTCGGGCAACGTCCTGACTTTC.

The chain employs TRBV5-1 and TRBJ2-2; tentatively, D is TRBD2 (6 bases). Germline assignment: CDR1 SGHRS and CDR2 YFSETQ. Trimming removed 4 bases from V and 5 bases from J, with 18 bases in between. The CDR3 spans 16 residues. In DNA, the CDR3 is TGCGCCAGCAGCATGATGGAGGGGCGAGGGACCGGGGAGCTGTTTTTT. This encodes CASSMMEGRGTGELFF.

The gene calls are TRBV4-3 and TRBJ1-3; 10 positions match TRBD1. The V gene end was trimmed by 1 base and the J gene end by 0 bases; junction bases not matched to a gene: 0. The germline CDR1 and CDR2 sequences are LGHNA and YSLEER. The CDR3 sequence is 16 residues long. CDR3 loop: CASSQGTGGSGNTIYF. CDR3 sequence (DNA): TGCGCCAGCAGCCAAGGGACAGGGGGCTCTGGAAACACCATATATTTT.